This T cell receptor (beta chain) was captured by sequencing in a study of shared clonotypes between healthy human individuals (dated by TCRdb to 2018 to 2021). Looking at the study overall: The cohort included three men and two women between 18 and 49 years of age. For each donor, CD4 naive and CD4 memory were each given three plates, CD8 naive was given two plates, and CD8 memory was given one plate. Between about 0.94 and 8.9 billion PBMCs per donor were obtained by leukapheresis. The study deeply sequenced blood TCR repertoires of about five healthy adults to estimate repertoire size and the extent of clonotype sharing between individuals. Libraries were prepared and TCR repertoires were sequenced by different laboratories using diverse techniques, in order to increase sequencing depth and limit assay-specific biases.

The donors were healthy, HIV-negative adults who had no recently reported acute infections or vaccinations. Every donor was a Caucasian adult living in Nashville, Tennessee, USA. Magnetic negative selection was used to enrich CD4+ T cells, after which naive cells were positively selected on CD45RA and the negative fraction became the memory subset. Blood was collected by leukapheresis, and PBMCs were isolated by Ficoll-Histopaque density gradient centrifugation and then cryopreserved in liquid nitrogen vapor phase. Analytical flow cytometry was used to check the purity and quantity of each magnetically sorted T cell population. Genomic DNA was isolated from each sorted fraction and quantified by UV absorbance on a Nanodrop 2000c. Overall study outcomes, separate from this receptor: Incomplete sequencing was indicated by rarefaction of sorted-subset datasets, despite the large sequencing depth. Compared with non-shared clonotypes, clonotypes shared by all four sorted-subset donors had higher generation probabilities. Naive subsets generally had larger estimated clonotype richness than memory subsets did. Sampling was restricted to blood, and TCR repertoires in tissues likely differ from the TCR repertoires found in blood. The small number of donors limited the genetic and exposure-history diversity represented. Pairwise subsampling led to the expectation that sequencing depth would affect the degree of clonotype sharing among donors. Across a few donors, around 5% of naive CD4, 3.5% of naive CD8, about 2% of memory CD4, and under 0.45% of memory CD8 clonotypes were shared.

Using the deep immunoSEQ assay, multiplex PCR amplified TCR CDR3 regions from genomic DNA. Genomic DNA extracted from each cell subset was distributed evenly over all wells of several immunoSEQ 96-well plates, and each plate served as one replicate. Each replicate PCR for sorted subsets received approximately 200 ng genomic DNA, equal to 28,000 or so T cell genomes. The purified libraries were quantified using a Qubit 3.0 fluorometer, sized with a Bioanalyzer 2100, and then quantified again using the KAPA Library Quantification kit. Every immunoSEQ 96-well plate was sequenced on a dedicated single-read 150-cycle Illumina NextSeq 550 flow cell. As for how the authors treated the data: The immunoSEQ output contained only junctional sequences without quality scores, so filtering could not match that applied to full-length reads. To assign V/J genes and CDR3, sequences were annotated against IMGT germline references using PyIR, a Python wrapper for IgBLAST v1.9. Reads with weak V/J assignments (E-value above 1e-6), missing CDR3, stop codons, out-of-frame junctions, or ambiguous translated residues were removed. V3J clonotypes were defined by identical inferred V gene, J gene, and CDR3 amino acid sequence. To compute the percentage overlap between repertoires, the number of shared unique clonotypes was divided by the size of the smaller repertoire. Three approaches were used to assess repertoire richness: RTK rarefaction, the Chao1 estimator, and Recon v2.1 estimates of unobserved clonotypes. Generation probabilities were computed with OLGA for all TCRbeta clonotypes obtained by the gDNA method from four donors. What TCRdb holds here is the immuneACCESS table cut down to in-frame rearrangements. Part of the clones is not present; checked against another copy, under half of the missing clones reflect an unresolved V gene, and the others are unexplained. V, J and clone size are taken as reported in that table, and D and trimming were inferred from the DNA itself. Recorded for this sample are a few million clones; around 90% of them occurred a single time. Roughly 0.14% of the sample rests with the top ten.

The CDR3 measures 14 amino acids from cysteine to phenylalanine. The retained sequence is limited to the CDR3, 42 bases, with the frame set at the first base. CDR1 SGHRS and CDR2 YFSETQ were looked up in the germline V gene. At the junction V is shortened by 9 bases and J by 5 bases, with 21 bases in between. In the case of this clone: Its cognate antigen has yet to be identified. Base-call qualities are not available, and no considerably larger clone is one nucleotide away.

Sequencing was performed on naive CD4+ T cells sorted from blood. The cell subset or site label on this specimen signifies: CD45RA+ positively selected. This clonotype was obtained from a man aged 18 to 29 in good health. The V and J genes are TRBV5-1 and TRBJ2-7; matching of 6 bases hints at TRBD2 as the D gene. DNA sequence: TGCGCCACCAGGCCGGGACTGGAGGCCAACGAGCAGTACTTC. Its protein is CATRPGLEANEQYF. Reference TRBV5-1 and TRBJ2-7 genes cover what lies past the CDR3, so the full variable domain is KAGVTQTPRYLIKTRGQQVTLSCSPISGHRSVSWYQQTPGQGLQFLFEYFSETQRNKGNFPGRFSGRQFSNSRSEMNVSTLELGDSALYLCATRPGLEANEQYFGPGTRLTVT.